The clone carrying this T cell receptor (beta chain) was observed once. Its antigen is not identified. Looked up from germline, CDR1 is SGHTA and CDR2 is FQGNSA. The CDR3 spans 15 residues. V shed 6 bases and J shed 0 bases, with 15 bases lying between them. Method: immunoSEQ multiplex PCR; TCRdb's copy keeps in-frame clones and lacks some. The sample has over 120,000 clones, approximately 80% seen once. This record belongs to a study of cytotoxic CD8 clonotypes in ibrutinib-treated CLL. Points from the study as a whole: Clonality correlated strongly with circulating CD8+ T cells and exceeded age-matched healthy donors at baseline. Whereas clonality rose at ibrutinib response, it declined toward baseline at progression.

The chain employs TRBV7-2 and TRBJ2-7; D is perhaps TRBD2 (6 bases). The specimen was PBMCs, collected after 12 months of ibrutinib treatment. This receptor was identified in a human donor with chronic lymphocytic leukemia. CDR3 DNA: TGTGCCAGCAGTATTGCCGGGGGAGGCTCCTACGAGCAGTACTTC. Encoded protein: CASSIAGGGSYEQYF.